These 22 T cell receptor beta chains share one sample of origin, sequenced in a study of shared clonotypes between healthy human individuals. Profiled with immunoSEQ multiplex PCR; TCRdb holds only in-frame clones, not every one. The repertoire has about 2,100,000 clones, under 95% of them found once; the top ten carry roughly 1.7%. Terminally differentiated effector memory CD45RA+ cells were excluded from the naive CD8 cells, which were CD45RO-negative and positively selected for CCR7. Sequenced sample: naive CD8+ T cells from PBMCs. These receptor sequences come from a man younger than 35 in good health. Some clones in this sample may be carry-over from other donors' samples.

The J gene is TRBJ2-7, the V gene TRBV27; 7 bases match TRBD2. The CDR3 is 12 amino acids. Germline lookup yields CDR1 MNHEY and CDR2 SMNVEV (reference sequence). V lost 8 bases and J lost 6; bases outside the gene matches: 7. The CDR3 spells CASSAGAGEQYF. In DNA, the CDR3 is TGTGCCAGCTCGGCGGGAGCGGGCGAGCAGTACTTC.

This sequence joins TRBV6-9 and TRBJ1-2, with 8 positions matching TRBD1. The length of the CDR3 is 16 residues. Germline V gene data show CDR1 as MNHGY and CDR2 as SVAAGI. V trimming: 4 bases; J trimming: 5 bases; junction bases outside the gene matches: 12. CDR3 region: CASSCPGRQGRYGYTF. In DNA form, the CDR3 reads TGTGCCAGCAGTTGCCCAGGGAGACAGGGGAGGTATGGCTACACCTTC.

J is TRBJ2-7 and V is TRBV7-9; 7 bases line up with TRBD1. The ends lost 5 bases at V and 7 bases at J; junction bases unmatched: 11. CDR3 length equals 14 residues. Germline lookup yields CDR1 SEHNR and CDR2 FQNEAQ (reference sequence). This CDR3 reads CASSHRDSSLEQYF. CDR3 coding DNA: TGTGCCAGCAGCCACCGGGACAGCTCCCTGGAGCAGTACTTC. Based on the CDR3 plus reference TRBV7-9 and TRBJ2-7, the full variable domain is DTGVSQNPRHKITKRGQNVTFRCDPISEHNRLYWYRQTLGQGPEFLTYFQNEAQLEKSRLLSDRFSAERPKGSFSTLEIQRTEQGDSAMYLCASSHRDSSLEQYFGPGTRLTVT.

The rearrangement joins TRBV27 to TRBJ2-5; D is possibly TRBD1 or TRBD2 (7 bases each). Germline CDR1 and CDR2: MNHEY and SMNVEV (reference sequence). Trimming left V 5 bases short and J 9 bases short, with 10 bases between. The CDR3 contains 11 residues. The CDR3 loop is CASSPGGAQYF. The CDR3 DNA reads TGTGCCAGCAGTCCAGGGGGGGCCCAGTACTTC.

The CDR3 loop reads CASSYVRTGTDTQYF. In nucleotides, the CDR3 is TGTGCCAGCAGTTATGTGAGAACGGGCACAGATACGCAGTATTTT. This chain links TRBV6-5 with TRBJ2-3, with D unresolved. The CDR3 sequence is 15 residues long. The V end lost 3 bases, the J end lost 1 base, and 11 bases lay between the germline ends. CDR1 and CDR2 from the germline V gene are MNHEY and SVGAGI.

V and J are TRBV7-9 and TRBJ1-2; D is uncertain. V lost 6 bases, J lost 6 bases, and 20 bases lay in between. Germline CDR1 reads SEHNR; CDR2 reads FQNEAQ (reference sequence). The CDR3 is 15 amino acids. CDR3 loop: CASRPPWLGNDGYTF. In DNA form, the CDR3 reads TGTGCCAGCAGACCACCCTGGTTAGGGAATGATGGCTACACCTTC.

This sequence joins TRBV5-4 and TRBJ2-3; 8 nucleotides line up with TRBD2. The CDR3 is made up of 15 amino acids. The trim removed 0 bases at V and 1 base at J, leaving 1 base unmatched. From germline, CDR1 is SGHNT and CDR2 YYREEE (reference sequence). The CDR3 is CASSLAGGRTDTQYF. The CDR3 DNA reads as TGTGCCAGCAGCTTGGCGGGAGGGCGCACAGATACGCAGTATTTT.

A single count supports this clone. This chain links TRBV28 with TRBJ1-1; possible D gene TRBD1, 6 bases. This CDR3 is 15 amino acids long. The V gene's germline CDR1 is MDHEN and CDR2 SYDVKM. The V end was cut by 5 bases, the J end by 1 base, with 14 bases between. CDR3 DNA sequence: TGTGCCAGCAGTCCACGACAGGAGAAGAACACTGAAGCTTTCTTT. Its protein is CASSPRQEKNTEAFF.

The CDR3 is CASSLLAGASGEQYF. Written as DNA, the CDR3 is TGTGCCAGCAGTTTATTGGCAGGCGCCTCGGGTGAGCAGTACTTC. The chain joins TRBV27 to TRBJ2-7; D remains ambiguous. The CDR3 runs to 15 residues. Per germline, CDR1 MNHEY and CDR2 SMNVEV (reference sequence). Trimming took 1 base from V and 7 from J, leaving 17 bases between them.

The chain has TRBV4-1 and TRBJ2-3; a weak D match, TRBD2 (5 bases). The germline V gene encodes CDR1 MGHRA and CDR2 YSYEKL. Trimming cost V 3 bases and J 1 base, with 14 bases left between them. The CDR3 loop spans 16 amino acids. Here the CDR3 reads CASSHRPNGGTDTQYF. The DNA for the CDR3 is TGCGCCAGCAGCCACCGCCCTAACGGGGGCACAGATACGCAGTATTTT.

This clone has only one observation. V is TRBV11-2 and J is TRBJ2-1; 8 bases match TRBD2. Germline assignment: CDR1 SGHAT and CDR2 FQNNGV. Losses at the gene ends were 0 bases for V and 7 bases for J; bases not matched to a gene: 8. The CDR3 sequence is 16 residues long. CDR3 sequence: CASSLEGTSVLNEQFF. CDR3 coding DNA: TGTGCCAGCAGCTTAGAAGGGACTAGTGTGTTGAATGAGCAGTTCTTC.

This chain connects TRBV5-1 to TRBJ1-1; D might be TRBD1 (5 bases). V was cut by 4 bases and J by 7 bases, with 14 bases left in between. CDR1 is SGHRS, CDR2 YFSETQ, per germline. The CDR3 sequence is 13 residues long. The CDR3, as DNA: TGCGCCAGCAGCCCTGGGGACGGGATTGAAGCTTTCTTT. Translated: CASSPGDGIEAFF.

The V gene is TRBV28, the J gene TRBJ2-7, with 8 bases aligning to TRBD1. This CDR3 has 16 amino acids. Germline CDR1 reads MDHEN; CDR2 reads SYDVKM. Germline trimming cut 4 bases from V and 2 bases from J; bases unmatched to any gene: 10. The CDR3 sequence: CASSSSLLDRAYEQYF. The CDR3 DNA is TGTGCCAGCAGTTCCTCCCTGTTGGACAGGGCCTACGAGCAGTACTTC.

The rearrangement uses TRBV27 and TRBJ2-1, with 7 bases lining up with TRBD2. The germline V gene encodes CDR1 MNHEY and CDR2 SMNVEV (reference sequence). Trimming took 5 bases from V and 1 from J; bases not matched to a gene: 2. This CDR3 region has 14 residues. The CDR3 bases are TGTGCCAGCAGTAGGGAGGGGTCCTACAATGAGCAGTTCTTC. This sequence encodes CASSREGSYNEQFF.

This chain links TRBV7-9 with TRBJ2-2; D is perhaps TRBD1 (6 bases). Trimming left V 3 bases short and J 3 bases short, with 17 bases between. Per germline, CDR1 SEHNR and CDR2 FQNEAQ (reference sequence). This CDR3 comprises 17 residues. CDR3 sequence reads: CASSFQLTGKYTGELFF. In DNA, the CDR3 is TGTGCCAGCAGCTTTCAATTGACAGGAAAGTACACCGGGGAGCTGTTTTTT.

V and J are TRBV19 and TRBJ1-2; a weak D match, TRBD1 (5 bases). CDR3 length: 15 residues. V gave up 2 bases and J gave up 4 bases, with 14 bases separating them. Per the germline V gene, CDR1 is LNHDA and CDR2 is SQIVND (reference sequence). The CDR3 protein is CASSITGGSGYGYTF. In DNA, the CDR3 is TGTGCCAGTAGTATAACGGGGGGTTCTGGCTATGGCTACACCTTC.

V gene TRBV28 combines with J gene TRBJ2-5, with 9 bases fitting TRBD1. Germline trimming cut 6 bases from V and 4 bases from J; bases unmatched to any gene: 3. CDR3 length: 13 residues. CDR1 MDHEN and CDR2 SYDVKM come from the germline V gene. CDR3: CASRDRGRETQYF. In DNA, the CDR3 is TGTGCCAGCAGAGACAGGGGGAGAGAGACCCAGTACTTC.

The chain employs TRBV29-1 and TRBJ2-7, with 8 positions matching TRBD1. This CDR3 is 13 amino acids long. Looked up from germline, CDR1 is SQVTM and CDR2 is ANQGSEA. The V and J ends lost 7 bases and 3 bases, in that order; junction bases with no gene match: 8. DNA of the CDR3: TGCAGCGCTACAGGGGGTCGGGGCTACGAGCAGTACTTC. Amino acid sequence: CSATGGRGYEQYF.

With regard to this clone: Within the sample, other DNA sequences also encode this same CDR3. The chain joins TRBV4-3 to TRBJ2-7; perhaps TRBD1 as D (6 bases). In germline, CDR1 is LGHNA, CDR2 YSLEER. The V gene lost 1 base and the J gene lost 2 bases, with 9 bases spanning the gap. The CDR3 contains 14 residues. The CDR3 sequence: CASSQGTVTYEQYF. In DNA form, the CDR3 reads TGCGCCAGCAGCCAAGGGACAGTTACCTACGAGCAGTACTTC.

The J gene is TRBJ2-7, the V gene TRBV6-5; D gene unclear. CDR1 and CDR2 from the germline V gene are MNHEY and SVGAGI. The CDR3 length is 16 residues. V lost 0 bases and J lost 3, with 15 bases in between. The CDR3 protein is CASSYSIGQVDYEQYF. The CDR3 DNA reads as TGTGCCAGCAGTTACTCGATTGGGCAGGTCGACTACGAGCAGTACTTC.

The V call is TRBV13, the J call TRBJ2-2; 8 bases align to TRBD1. The germline V gene encodes CDR1 PRHDT and CDR2 FYEKMQ (reference sequence). The junction had 4 bases not matched to a gene; V was cut back by 2 bases and J by 5 bases. The CDR3 runs 15 residues. The CDR3 region is CASSLSRGQTGELFF. In DNA form, the CDR3 reads TGTGCCAGCAGCTTAAGCAGGGGGCAAACCGGGGAGCTGTTTTTT.

J is TRBJ2-2 and V is TRBV28, with TRBD1 matching over 8 bases. The CDR3 is 13 residues long. V lost 8 bases, J lost 6 bases, and 5 bases stayed unmatched. CDR1 is MDHEN and CDR2 is SYDVKM in the germline V gene. CDR3 coding DNA: TGTGCCAGCGGAAACAGGGGGGCCGGGGAGCTGTTTTTT. Translated, it gives CASGNRGAGELFF.